This entry lists 32 T cell receptor beta chains sequenced from one sample in a study of cytomegalovirus exposure and HLA in healthy donors. The primer mix had 60 Vbeta and 13 Jbeta primers. The data were produced by immunoSEQ multiplex PCR, yet TCRdb's version contains in-frame clones alone and is incomplete. The sample lists 120,000 or so clones; 81% were seen once. The sample comprised PBMCs. These receptors were collected from a woman aged 35 to 49 in good health and CMV-seronegative.

The V gene is TRBV19, the J gene TRBJ2-7; possibly TRBD1 for D (5 bases). V was cut by 2 bases and J by 3 bases, with 14 bases left in between. This CDR3 region has 15 residues. Germline CDR1 LNHDA, CDR2 SQIVND (reference sequence). Here the CDR3 reads CASSIKVDTYYEQYF. CDR3 in DNA: TGTGCCAGTAGTATAAAGGTGGACACTTACTACGAGCAGTACTTC.

The V and J genes are TRBV19 and TRBJ2-1, with 9 nucleotides matching TRBD1. This CDR3 spans 17 amino acids. V lost 7 bases, J lost 6 bases, and 16 bases stayed unmatched. CDR1 is LNHDA, CDR2 SQIVND, per germline (reference sequence). The CDR3 DNA sequence: TGTGCCAGTACTCGGTCCCGGGACAGGGCGGTGGGCAATGAGCAGTTCTTC. The encoded protein is CASTRSRDRAVGNEQFF.

This chain links TRBV10-2 with TRBJ2-1; D is unclear. CDR1 is WSHSY and CDR2 is SAAADI in the germline V gene. V lost 10 bases, J lost 3 bases, and 4 bases lay in between. The CDR3 runs to 10 residues. CDR3 nucleotides: TGCGCCACGTACTACAATGAGCAGTTCTTC. It is translated as CATYYNEQFF.

The rearrangement links TRBV19 to TRBJ2-1; 8 bases are a match to TRBD2. V shed 1 base and J 7 bases; nucleotides not matched to a gene: 3. Germline lookup yields CDR1 LNHDA and CDR2 SQIVND (reference sequence). CDR3 length: 14 amino acids. CDR3 DNA sequence: TGTGCCAGTAGTATAGGACTAGCGTCGAATGAGCAGTTCTTC. Amino acids: CASSIGLASNEQFF.

The CDR3 DNA reads TGTGCCAGTAGTTCGACCGGGACTAGGCTGACTCGTACGCAGTATTTT. Amino acids: CASSSTGTRLTRTQYF. The V and J genes are TRBV19 and TRBJ2-3, with 8 nucleotides matching TRBD2. The CDR3 is 16 amino acids. From germline, CDR1 is LNHDA and CDR2 SQIVND (reference sequence). The J segment lost 8 bases and the V segment lost 5 bases, leaving 15 bases of the junction unmatched.

This rearrangement joins TRBV27 to TRBJ2-7, with a tentative D call TRBD2 (5 bases). Germline V gene sequence: CDR1 MNHEY, CDR2 SMNVEV (reference sequence). CDR3 length: 14 amino acids. V was pared by 3 bases and J by 7 bases, with 16 bases between. In nucleotides, the CDR3 is TGTGCCAGCAGTTTTTTGGACTCCCGCCAGGAGCAGTACTTC. It codes for CASSFLDSRQEQYF.

The chain uses TRBV6-4 and TRBJ2-2; 9 nucleotides align to TRBD1. The J segment lost 5 bases and the V segment lost 0 bases, leaving 7 bases of the junction unmatched. The CDR3 is 17 residues long. Per germline, CDR1 MRHNA and CDR2 SNTAGT. The CDR3 region has the DNA TGTGCCAGCAGTGACTCGACCGACAGGGGGGTTACCGGGGAGCTGTTTTTT. Its protein is CASSDSTDRGVTGELFF.

The table lists this clone with a few counts. Written as DNA, the CDR3 is TGCGCCAGCAGCTTTTCAGAATTGAACACTGAAGCTTTCTTT. Translated, it gives CASSFSELNTEAFF. The V gene is TRBV5-1, the J gene TRBJ1-1; no firm D call. The length of the CDR3 is 14 residues. Germline CDR1 reads SGHRS; CDR2 reads YFSETQ. V shed 2 bases and J shed 0 bases, with 8 bases lying between them. The variable domain in full, completed from reference TRBV5-1 and TRBJ1-1, reads KAGVTQTPRYLIKTRGQQVTLSCSPISGHRSVSWYQQTPGQGLQFLFEYFSETQRNKGNFPGRFSGRQFSNSRSEMNVSTLELGDSALYLCASSFSELNTEAFFGQGTRLTVV.

This chain connects TRBV13 to TRBJ2-3; 7 bases align to TRBD2. The V gene end was trimmed by 7 bases and the J gene end by 0 bases; junction bases not matched to a gene: 7. The CDR3 contains 15 residues. In germline, CDR1 is PRHDT, CDR2 FYEKMQ (reference sequence). The CDR3 reads CASTRWGGSTDTQYF. CDR3 nucleotides: TGTGCCAGCACCCGATGGGGGGGGAGCACAGATACGCAGTATTTT.

This chain links TRBV27 with TRBJ2-5; TRBD1 might be the D (7 bases). Germline lookup yields CDR1 MNHEY and CDR2 SMNVEV (reference sequence). Trimming left V 6 bases short and J 5 bases short, with 16 bases between. This CDR3 has 14 residues. The CDR3 loop is CASRPGGAGETQYF. CDR3 in DNA: TGTGCCAGCAGACCAGGGGGTGCGGGGGAGACCCAGTACTTC.

The V and J genes are TRBV2 and TRBJ2-7; 12 bases are a match to TRBD2. V was clipped by 6 bases and J by 0 bases; unmatched bases: 9. The CDR3 consists of 17 residues. Germline V lookup: CDR1 SNHLY, CDR2 FYNNEI. The CDR3 bases are TGTGCCAGCAGGCCCGGCCTAGCGGGAGGGGGCTCCTACGAGCAGTACTTC. Protein product: CASRPGLAGGGSYEQYF. Drawing the rest from reference TRBV2 and TRBJ2-7, the complete variable domain is EPEVTQTPSHQVTQMGQEVILRCVPISNHLYFYWYRQILGQKVEFLVSFYNNEISEKSEIFDDQFSVERPDGSNFTLKIRSTKLEDSAMYFCASRPGLAGGGSYEQYFGPGTRLTVT.

The gene calls are TRBV28 and TRBJ2-7, with TRBD1 matching over 10 bases. The V and J ends lost 10 bases and 3 bases, in that order; junction bases with no gene match: 6. Germline-derived CDR1 and CDR2 are MDHEN and SYDVKM. CDR3 length: 13 amino acids. In nucleotides, the CDR3 is TGTGCCATTCTGGGACAGGGGCTCTACGAGCAGTACTTC. It yields the protein CAILGQGLYEQYF. The full variable domain, completed using reference TRBV28 and TRBJ2-7, is DVKVTQSSRYLVKRTGEKVFLECVQDMDHENMFWYRQDPGLGLRLIYFSYDVKMKEKGDIPEGYSVSREKKERFSLILESASTNQTSMYLCAILGQGLYEQYFGPGTRLTVT.

This chain uses TRBV6-5 with TRBJ2-7; TRBD2 agrees at 11 bases. The CDR3 is 14 amino acids. Germline V gene lookup returns CDR1 MNHEY and CDR2 SVGAGI. V was clipped by 4 bases and J by 4 bases; unmatched bases: 3. The CDR3 nucleotides are TGTGCCAGCAGTTCACTAGCGGGAGTGTACGAGCAGTACTTC. Its translation is CASSSLAGVYEQYF.

This clone was counted a single time. The chain joins TRBV4-2 to TRBJ1-2; tentatively, D is TRBD1 (5 bases). Trimming left V 0 bases short and J 4 bases short, with 12 bases between. The CDR3 consists of 15 residues. In germline, CDR1 is LGHNA, CDR2 YNFKEQ. Here the CDR3 reads CASSQDSGVVYGYTF. CDR3 nucleotide sequence: TGTGCCAGCAGCCAAGATTCGGGGGTAGTCTATGGCTACACCTTC.

The rearrangement joins TRBV19 to TRBJ1-3; D possibly corresponds to TRBD1 (5 bases). This CDR3 is 16 amino acids long. Germline V gives CDR1 LNHDA, CDR2 SQIVND (reference sequence). V dropped 6 bases and J dropped 0 bases, with 15 bases sitting between them. CDR3 amino acids: CASRHTGIISGNTIYF. CDR3 nucleotide sequence: TGTGCCAGTAGGCATACAGGAATTATCTCTGGAAACACCATATATTTT.

With respect to this clone: This sample also contains other DNA sequences that code for the same CDR3. The chain links TRBV7-3 to TRBJ2-3, with TRBD2 identical over 14 bases. The J segment lost 3 bases and the V segment lost 5 bases, leaving 4 bases of the junction unmatched. CDR3 length: 16 amino acids. Germline V gene sequence: CDR1 SGHTA, CDR2 FQGTGA. In DNA, the CDR3 is TGTGCCAGCAGCCCCGGGACTAGCGGGAGAACAGATACGCAGTATTTT. Protein product: CASSPGTSGRTDTQYF.

This clone was found many times. This sequence joins TRBV7-9 and TRBJ1-2; D is unresolved. CDR1 is SEHNR, CDR2 FQNEAQ, per germline (reference sequence). The ends were cut back, 1 base at V and 2 bases at J, with 11 bases in the middle. The CDR3 runs to 15 residues. The CDR3 is CASSLGSGPNYGYTF. The CDR3 DNA is TGTGCCAGCAGCTTAGGCTCAGGCCCCAACTATGGCTACACCTTC.

The chain is built from TRBV6-5 and TRBJ2-7, with 8 bases aligning to TRBD2. Unmatched junction bases numbered 9, after V lost 7 bases and J lost 4 bases. The CDR3 is made up of 14 amino acids. Germline V gene data show CDR1 as MNHEY and CDR2 as SVGAGI. Here the CDR3 DNA reads TGTGCCAGCACGCGGTGGGGCGGGAGGTACGAGCAGTACTTC. Its translation: CASTRWGGRYEQYF.

The sample holds a few counts of this clone. V usage is TRBV7-8 and J usage is TRBJ1-1, with D unresolved. V lost 0 bases and J lost 1, with 6 bases in between. Germline V gene lookup returns CDR1 SGHVS and CDR2 FQNEAQ. The length of the CDR3 is 14 residues. CDR3: CASSLAEGNTEAFF. CDR3 coding DNA: TGTGCCAGCAGCTTAGCGGAGGGGAACACTGAAGCTTTCTTT.

This sequence joins TRBV2 and TRBJ2-6, with a tentative D call TRBD1 (6 bases). V dropped 1 base and J dropped 4 bases, with 11 bases sitting between them. From germline, CDR1 is SNHLY and CDR2 FYNNEI. The CDR3 runs to 16 residues. The CDR3: CASSEGQATGANVLTF. The CDR3 nucleotides are TGTGCCAGCAGTGAAGGACAGGCGACAGGGGCCAACGTCCTGACTTTC.

V is TRBV6-6 and J is TRBJ1-2; no reliable D call. The V end lost 5 bases, the J end lost 0 bases, and 7 bases lay between the germline ends. The length of the CDR3 is 13 residues. Per the germline V gene, CDR1 is MNHNY and CDR2 is SVGAGI (reference sequence). The CDR3 coding sequence is TGTGCCAGCAGTCGCGATACTAACTATGGCTACACCTTC. It codes for CASSRDTNYGYTF.

This clone has only one observation. The rearrangement links TRBV5-1 to TRBJ1-2, with 8 bases identical to TRBD1. Germline CDR1 reads SGHRS; CDR2 reads YFSETQ. The ends lost 0 bases at V and 7 bases at J; junction bases unmatched: 8. CDR3 length: 15 amino acids. CDR3 protein: CASSLGTGSFAGYTF. The CDR3 DNA follows: TGCGCCAGCAGCTTGGGGACAGGGTCTTTTGCTGGCTACACCTTC.

This chain uses TRBV10-3 with TRBJ2-5; possible D gene TRBD2, 6 bases. The tail of the sequence fits TRBJ2-7 better, so the J call may be wrong. CDR1 and CDR2 from the germline V gene are ENHRY and SYGVKD. The CDR3 length is 15 residues. The CDR3 protein is CAISESGGTHYEQYF. The CDR3 DNA sequence: TGTGCCATCAGTGAGTCGGGCGGGACCCACTACGAGCAGTACTTC.

The chain uses TRBV30 and TRBJ1-1; D might be TRBD1 (5 bases). Germline V gene data show CDR1 as GTSNPN and CDR2 as SVGIG (reference sequence). This CDR3 spans 14 amino acids. V dropped 2 bases and J dropped 8 bases, with 18 bases sitting between them. The CDR3, as DNA: TGTGCCTGGAGTCAGGACACGATAGCTTTCGAAGCTTTCTTT. It encodes CAWSQDTIAFEAFF. The whole variable domain, remainder taken from reference TRBV30 and TRBJ1-1, is SQTIHQWPATLVQPVGSPLSLECTVEGTSNPNLYWYRQAAGRGLQLLFYSVGIGQISSEVPQNLSASRPQDRQFILSSKKLLLSDSGFYLCAWSQDTIAFEAFFGQGTRLTVV.

CDR3 sequence: CASSSEGGGHSPLHF. In DNA, the CDR3 is TGCGCCAGCAGCTCCGAGGGGGGAGGGCATTCACCCCTCCACTTT. V is TRBV5-1 and J is TRBJ1-6; tentatively, D is TRBD1 (6 bases). V was shortened by 3 bases and J by 8 bases, with 15 bases between the two germline ends. This CDR3 is 15 amino acids long. Per the germline V gene, CDR1 is SGHRS and CDR2 is YFSETQ. The full variable domain, with the rest looked up from reference TRBV5-1 and TRBJ1-6, is KAGVTQTPRYLIKTRGQQVTLSCSPISGHRSVSWYQQTPGQGLQFLFEYFSETQRNKGNFPGRFSGRQFSNSRSEMNVSTLELGDSALYLCASSSEGGGHSPLHFGNGTRLTVT.

The gene calls are TRBV4-2 and TRBJ2-5; 11 bases map to TRBD2. The DNA end is more similar to TRBJ2-7, so the J call may be wrong. Germline CDR1 and CDR2: LGHNA and YNFKEQ. This CDR3 has 16 amino acids. CDR3 in DNA: TGTGCCAGCAGCCAGGGGGGGACTAGCGGCTCCTACGAGCAGTACTTC. It yields the protein CASSQGGTSGSYEQYF.

The V call is TRBV27, the J call TRBJ2-3; D gene unclear. The V gene's germline CDR1 is MNHEY and CDR2 SMNVEV (reference sequence). V lost 6 bases and J lost 0, with 7 bases in between. This CDR3 is built from 13 residues. CDR3: CASSDTSTDTQYF. CDR3 DNA: TGTGCCAGCAGCGACACAAGCACAGATACGCAGTATTTT.

The CDR3 region is CSVEVGGDTGELFF. The CDR3 DNA reads TGCAGCGTTGAGGTGGGGGGGGACACCGGGGAGCTGTTTTTT. The rearrangement joins TRBV29-1 to TRBJ2-2; TRBD2 aligns across 7 bases. The CDR3 totals 14 residues. V lost 3 bases, J lost 3 bases, and 4 bases stayed unmatched. Germline values: CDR1 SQVTM, CDR2 ANQGSEA.

This clone was found once. The gene calls are TRBV6-5 and TRBJ1-1, with D perhaps TRBD1 (5 bases). This CDR3 has 13 amino acids. From germline, CDR1 is MNHEY and CDR2 SVGAGI. Trimming stripped 6 bases from V and 2 bases from J, with 10 bases between. The CDR3 loop is CASRPQGNTEAFF. The CDR3 DNA reads as TGTGCCAGCAGGCCGCAGGGAAACACTGAAGCTTTCTTT.

Details on this clone: One junction end disagrees with the germline gene, perhaps due to a read error. V gene TRBV7-8 combines with J gene TRBJ2-1; D uncertain. This CDR3 comprises 15 residues. Per the germline V gene, CDR1 is SGHVS and CDR2 is FQNEAQ. The CDR3 DNA is TGTGCCAGCAGGTTAGTAGCAGACCCCTACAATGAGCAGTTCTTC. Its protein is CASRLVADPYNEQFF. The full variable domain, rest sourced from reference TRBV7-8 and TRBJ2-1, is GAGVSQSPRYKVAKRGQDVALRCDPISGHVSLFWYQQALGQGPEFLTYFQNEAQLDKSGLPSDRFFAERPEGSVSTLKIQRTQQEDSAVYLCASRLVADPYNEQFFGPGTRLTVL.

The chain has TRBV10-3 and TRBJ2-5; 8 bases agree with TRBD2. The assigned J gene may be wrong: the sequence end matches TRBJ2-7 better. Germline V gene lookup returns CDR1 ENHRY and CDR2 SYGVKD. The CDR3 consists of 14 residues. Written as DNA, the CDR3 is TGTGCCATCAGTGAGTCCAGCGGGGGAGGCGAGCAGTACTTC. Translation: CAISESSGGGEQYF.

The chain uses TRBV6-5 and TRBJ2-7, with 8 bases aligning to TRBD1. V lost 5 bases and J lost 2; bases outside the gene matches: 8. Germline CDR1 is MNHEY and CDR2 is SVGAGI. The CDR3 covers 15 residues. As DNA, the CDR3 is TGTGCCAGCAGTAGGGGACAGGATAGGACCTACGAGCAGTACTTC. Residues: CASSRGQDRTYEQYF.